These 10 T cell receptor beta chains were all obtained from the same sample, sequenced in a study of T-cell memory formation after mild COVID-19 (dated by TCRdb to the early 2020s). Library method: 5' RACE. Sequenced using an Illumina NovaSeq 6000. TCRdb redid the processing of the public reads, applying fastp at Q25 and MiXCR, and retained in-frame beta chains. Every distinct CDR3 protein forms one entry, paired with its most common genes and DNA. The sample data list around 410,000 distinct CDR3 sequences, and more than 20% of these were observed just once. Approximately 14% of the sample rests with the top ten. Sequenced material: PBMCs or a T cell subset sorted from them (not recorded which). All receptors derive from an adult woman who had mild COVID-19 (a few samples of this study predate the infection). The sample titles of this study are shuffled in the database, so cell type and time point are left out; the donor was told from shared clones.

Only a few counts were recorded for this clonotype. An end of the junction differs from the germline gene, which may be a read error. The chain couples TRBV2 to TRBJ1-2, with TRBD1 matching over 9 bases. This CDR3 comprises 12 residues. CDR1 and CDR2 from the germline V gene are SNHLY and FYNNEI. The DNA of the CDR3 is TGTGCCAGCACCGAGCCCCCGGGGACAGGGCCCTTC. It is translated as CASTEPPGTGPF.

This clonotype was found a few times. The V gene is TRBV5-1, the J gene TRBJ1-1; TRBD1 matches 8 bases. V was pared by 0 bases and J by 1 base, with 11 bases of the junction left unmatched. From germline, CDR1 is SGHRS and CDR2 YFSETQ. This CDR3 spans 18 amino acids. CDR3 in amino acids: CASSLGPTGALANTEAFF. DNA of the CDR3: TGCGCCAGCAGCTTGGGACCGACAGGGGCCCTTGCGAACACTGAAGCTTTCTTT.

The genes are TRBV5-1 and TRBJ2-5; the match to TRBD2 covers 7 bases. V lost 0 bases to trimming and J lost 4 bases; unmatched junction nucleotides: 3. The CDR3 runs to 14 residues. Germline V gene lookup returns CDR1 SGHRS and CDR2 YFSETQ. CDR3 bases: TGCGCCAGCAGCTTGGCCAGCGGGGTAGAGACCCAGTACTTC. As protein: CASSLASGVETQYF.

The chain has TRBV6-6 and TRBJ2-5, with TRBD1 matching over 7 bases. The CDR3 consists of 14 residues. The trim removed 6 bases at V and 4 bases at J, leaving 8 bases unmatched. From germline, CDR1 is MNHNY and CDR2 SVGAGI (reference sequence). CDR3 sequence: CASRPQGVGETQYF. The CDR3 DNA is TGTGCCAGCAGGCCCCAGGGGGTCGGAGAGACCCAGTACTTC.

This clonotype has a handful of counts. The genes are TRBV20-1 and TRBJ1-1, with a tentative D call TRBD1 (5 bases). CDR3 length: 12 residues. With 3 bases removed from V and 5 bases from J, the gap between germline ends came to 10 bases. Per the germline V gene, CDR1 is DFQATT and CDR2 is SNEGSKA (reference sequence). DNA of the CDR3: TGCAGTGCTAGCGGGACGGGTACTGAAGCTTTCTTT. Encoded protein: CSASGTGTEAFF.

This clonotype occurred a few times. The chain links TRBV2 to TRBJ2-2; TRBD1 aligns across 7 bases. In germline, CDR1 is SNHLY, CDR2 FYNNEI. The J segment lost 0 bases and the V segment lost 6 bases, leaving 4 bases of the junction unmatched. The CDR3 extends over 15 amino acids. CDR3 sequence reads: CASRRTGANTGELFF. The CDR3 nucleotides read TGTGCCAGCAGGAGGACAGGCGCGAACACCGGGGAGCTGTTTTTT.

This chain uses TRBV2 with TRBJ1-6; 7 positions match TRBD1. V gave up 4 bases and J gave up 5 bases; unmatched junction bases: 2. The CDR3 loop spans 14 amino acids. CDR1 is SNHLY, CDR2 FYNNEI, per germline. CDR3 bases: TGTGCCAGCAGTGGGACAGGAGATAATTCACCCCTCCACTTT. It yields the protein CASSGTGDNSPLHF.

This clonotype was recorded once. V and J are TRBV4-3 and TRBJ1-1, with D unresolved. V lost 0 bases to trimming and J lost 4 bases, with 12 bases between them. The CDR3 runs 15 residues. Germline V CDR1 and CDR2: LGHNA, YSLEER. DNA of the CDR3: TGCGCCAGCAGCCAAGAGGCCATCCGGGGCACTGAAGCTTTCTTT. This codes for CASSQEAIRGTEAFF.

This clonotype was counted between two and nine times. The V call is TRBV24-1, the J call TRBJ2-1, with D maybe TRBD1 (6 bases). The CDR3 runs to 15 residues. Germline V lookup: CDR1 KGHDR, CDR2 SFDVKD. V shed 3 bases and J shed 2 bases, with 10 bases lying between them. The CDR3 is CATSDQGTAYNEQFF. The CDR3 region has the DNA TGTGCCACCAGTGATCAGGGGACGGCCTACAATGAGCAGTTCTTC.

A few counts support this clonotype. DNA for the CDR3: TGCAGCGTAATGAGAAACACTGAAGCTTTCTTT. Translation: CSVMRNTEAFF. V is TRBV29-1 and J is TRBJ1-1; D remains ambiguous. With 6 bases removed from V and 2 bases from J, the gap between germline ends came to 7 bases. CDR1 SQVTM and CDR2 ANQGSEA come from the germline V gene. The CDR3 loop spans 11 amino acids.